This TCR beta chain derives from a study of blood T cell repertoires in COVID-19. Methods used by the authors: From reference gene primer amplification, estimates of nucleated cell counts were derived. The table came from immunoSEQ multiplex PCR; TCRdb's copy has only in-frame clones and leaves some out. The DNA was the basis for D and trimming; V, J and clone size are from that table. Of about 500,000 clones listed, 85% to 90% are singletons. This receptor was identified in a woman between 45 and 65 years old with COVID-19, enrolled during active disease. The specimen sequenced was peripheral blood.

In DNA form, the CDR3 reads TGTGCCAGCAATTCAGGTTCAAACTATGGCTACACCTTC. Its translation is CASNSGSNYGYTF. The rearrangement links TRBV2 to TRBJ1-2; D ambiguous. The CDR3 runs to 13 residues. Germline-derived CDR1 and CDR2 are SNHLY and FYNNEI. The V gene lost 7 bases and the J gene lost 2 bases, with 11 bases spanning the gap.